The entry that follows covers one T cell receptor beta chain sequence. Its cognate antigen has yet to be identified. Base qualities were left out, and no much larger clone turns up one base away. Whole blood was collected in K2EDTA tubes by collaborating institutions according to the institutions' own protocols. For TCRbeta analysis, collaborators shipped samples in one of three forms: frozen whole blood, isolated PBMCs, or DNA extracted from either of those sample types. These data are taken from a study of blood T cell repertoires in COVID-19 (dated by TCRdb to the early 2020s). As for the study more broadly: Samples from collaborators originated in the United States, Italy and Spain and spanned both the acute and convalescent phases of COVID-19. The material from the prospective study consisted of cDNA or gDNA derived from T cells, B-cell-depleted T cells, or PBMCs. Subjects who had been exposed to COVID-19, were actively infected with it, or had recovered from it provided the deeply sampled blood TCRbeta repertoires that made up the dataset. The repertoires were released in a freely available public database intended as a resource for research on the immune response to SARS-CoV-2. Samples were obtained from the ongoing ImmuneRACE study (first 160 participants) and from over 1,000 subjects provided by 6 global collaborators. HLA class I and class II types, where available, came from metadata supplied by the sample provider rather than from assay-based typing. A de-identified subject ID, COVID-19 status, age in years and sex were almost always included in the sample metadata. Broader findings and caveats from the paper: The quantity of clinical and demographic metadata differed by source and by participant and was supplied without curation.

TCRbeta CDR3 regions were amplified from genomic DNA using the immunoSEQ Assay, a bias-controlled multiplex PCR. The published analysis was carried out like this. The number of nucleated cells in each sample was estimated by amplification of reference gene primers within the assay. To quantify the absolute abundance of each unique TCRbeta CDR3 rearrangement, sequence reads were collapsed and filtered. Productive Simpson clonality was computed per sample as the square root of Simpson's diversity index over productive rearrangements. TCRdb holds this immuneACCESS table with in-frame rearrangements only. Some clones are missing; in checked studies, unresolved V genes explain under half, and the rest has no known cause. V and J calls and clone size follow that table, whereas D and trimming were derived from the DNA. The sample table holds 200,000 to 250,000 clones, of which approximately 82% were seen once. Of the sample, approximately 12% falls within the top ten clones.

Sequences were obtained from peripheral blood. The TCR originated in a woman aged 35 to 49 with acute or convalescent COVID-19.

The base sequence is TGCGCCAGCAGCCCGACAGGGGTGGCCGGGGAGCTGTTTTTT. This sequence encodes CASSPTGVAGELFF. Rearrangement joined TRBV5-1 to TRBJ2-2, with 8 bases matching TRBD1. The junction shows trimming of 4 bases on V and 6 bases on J, and the gene matches do not reach 5 bases of it. The CDR1 and CDR2 encoded by the germline V gene are SGHRS and YFSETQ. From the cysteine through the phenylalanine, the CDR3 covers 14 amino acids. This entry keeps only the CDR3 DNA: 42 bases, framed from base 1.